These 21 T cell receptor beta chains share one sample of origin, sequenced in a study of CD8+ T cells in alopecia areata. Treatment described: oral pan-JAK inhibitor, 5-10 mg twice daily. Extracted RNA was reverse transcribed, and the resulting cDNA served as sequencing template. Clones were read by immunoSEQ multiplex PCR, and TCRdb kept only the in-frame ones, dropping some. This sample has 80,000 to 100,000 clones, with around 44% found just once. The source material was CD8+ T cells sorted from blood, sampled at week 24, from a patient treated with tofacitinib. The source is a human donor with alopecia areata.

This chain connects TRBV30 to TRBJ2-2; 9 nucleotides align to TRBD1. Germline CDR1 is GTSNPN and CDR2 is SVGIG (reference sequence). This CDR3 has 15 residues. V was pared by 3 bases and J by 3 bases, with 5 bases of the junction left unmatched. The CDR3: CAWSRGQGYTGELFF. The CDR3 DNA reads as TGTGCCTGGAGCCGGGGACAGGGATACACCGGGGAGCTGTTTTTT. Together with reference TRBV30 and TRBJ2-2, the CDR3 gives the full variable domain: SQTIHQWPATLVQPVGSPLSLECTVEGTSNPNLYWYRQAAGRGLQLLFYSVGIGQISSEVPQNLSASRPQDRQFILSSKKLLLSDSGFYLCAWSRGQGYTGELFFGEGSRLTVL.

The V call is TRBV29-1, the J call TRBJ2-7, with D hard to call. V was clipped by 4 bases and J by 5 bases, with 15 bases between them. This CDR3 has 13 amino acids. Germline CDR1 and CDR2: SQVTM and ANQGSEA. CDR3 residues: CSVVLDGLDEQYF. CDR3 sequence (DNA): TGCAGCGTTGTTCTGGACGGATTAGACGAGCAGTACTTC.

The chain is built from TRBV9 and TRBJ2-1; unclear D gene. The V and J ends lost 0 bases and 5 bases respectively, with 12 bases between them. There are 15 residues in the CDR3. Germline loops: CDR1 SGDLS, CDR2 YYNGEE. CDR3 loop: CASSVGGSSNNEQFF. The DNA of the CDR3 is TGTGCCAGCAGCGTAGGCGGTAGCTCGAACAATGAGCAGTTCTTC.

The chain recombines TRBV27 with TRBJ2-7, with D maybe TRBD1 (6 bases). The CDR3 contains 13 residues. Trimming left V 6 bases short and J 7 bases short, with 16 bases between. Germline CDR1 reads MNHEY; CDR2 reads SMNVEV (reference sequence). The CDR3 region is CASSLRGSGEQYF. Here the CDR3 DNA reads TGTGCCAGCAGCCTCAGGGGATCGGGAGAGCAGTACTTC.

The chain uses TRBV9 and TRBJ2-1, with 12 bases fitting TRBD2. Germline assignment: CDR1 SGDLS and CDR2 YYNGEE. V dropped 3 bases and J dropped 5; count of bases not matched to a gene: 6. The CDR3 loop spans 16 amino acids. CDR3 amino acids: CASSATSGRYDNEQFF. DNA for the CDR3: TGTGCCAGCAGCGCTACTAGCGGGAGGTATGACAATGAGCAGTTCTTC.

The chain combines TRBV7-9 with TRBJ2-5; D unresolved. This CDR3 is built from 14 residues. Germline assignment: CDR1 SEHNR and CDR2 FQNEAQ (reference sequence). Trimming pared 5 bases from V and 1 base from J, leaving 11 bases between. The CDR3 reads CASSGYRVQETQYF. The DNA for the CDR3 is TGTGCCAGCAGCGGCTACAGAGTCCAAGAGACCCAGTACTTC.

The CDR3 bases are TGTGCCAGCAGCTTATTTCCAGGGGATAAGGATGGCTACACCTTC. It codes for CASSLFPGDKDGYTF. The chain employs TRBV11-2 and TRBJ1-2; a possible D gene is TRBD1 (6 bases). The germline gives CDR1 SGHAT, CDR2 FQNNGV. Between the trimmed V and J ends, which lost 2 bases and 6 bases, there was a span of 16 bases. The CDR3 is 15 amino acids.

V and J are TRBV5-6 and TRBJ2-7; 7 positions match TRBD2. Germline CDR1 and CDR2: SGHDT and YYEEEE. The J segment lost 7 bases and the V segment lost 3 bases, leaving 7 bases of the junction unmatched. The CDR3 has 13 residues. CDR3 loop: CASSYVGRGEQYF. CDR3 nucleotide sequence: TGTGCCAGCAGCTACGTCGGGCGGGGGGAGCAGTACTTC.

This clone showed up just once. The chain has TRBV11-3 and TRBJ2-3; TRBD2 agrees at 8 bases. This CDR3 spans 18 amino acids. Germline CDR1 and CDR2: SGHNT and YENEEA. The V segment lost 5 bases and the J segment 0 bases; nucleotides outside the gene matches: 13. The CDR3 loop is CASSLRGVSGSSTDTQYF. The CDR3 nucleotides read TGTGCCAGCAGCCTCCGGGGCGTGAGCGGGAGCAGCACAGATACGCAGTATTTT.

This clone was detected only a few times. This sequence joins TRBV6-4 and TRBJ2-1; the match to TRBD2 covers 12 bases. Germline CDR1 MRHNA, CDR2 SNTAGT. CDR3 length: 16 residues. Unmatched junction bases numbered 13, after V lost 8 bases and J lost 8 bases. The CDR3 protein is CASSETSGSTLYEQFF. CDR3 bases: TGTGCCAGCTCAGAGACTAGCGGGAGTACTCTGTATGAGCAGTTCTTC.

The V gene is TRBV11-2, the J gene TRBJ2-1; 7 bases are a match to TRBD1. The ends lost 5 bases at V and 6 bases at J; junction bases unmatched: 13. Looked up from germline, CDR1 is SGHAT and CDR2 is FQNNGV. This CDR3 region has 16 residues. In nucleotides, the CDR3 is TGTGCCAGCAGCCCCCAACAGGGGCGGCTAAGCAATGAGCAGTTCTTC. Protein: CASSPQQGRLSNEQFF.

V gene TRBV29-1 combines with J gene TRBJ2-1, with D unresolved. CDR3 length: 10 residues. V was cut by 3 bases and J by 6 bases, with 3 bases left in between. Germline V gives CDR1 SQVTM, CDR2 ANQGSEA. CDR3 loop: CSVDLNEQFF. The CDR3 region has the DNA TGCAGCGTTGATCTCAATGAGCAGTTCTTC.

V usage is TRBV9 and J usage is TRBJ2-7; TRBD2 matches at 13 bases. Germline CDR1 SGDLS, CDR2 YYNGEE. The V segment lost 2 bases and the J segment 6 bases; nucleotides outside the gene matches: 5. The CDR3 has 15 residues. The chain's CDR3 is CASSVTSGRAGEQYF. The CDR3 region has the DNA TGTGCCAGCAGCGTTACTAGCGGGAGGGCCGGCGAGCAGTACTTC. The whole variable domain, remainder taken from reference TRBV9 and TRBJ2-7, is DSGVTQTPKHLITATGQRVTLRCSPRSGDLSVYWYQQSLDQGLQFLIQYYNGEERAKGNILERFSAQQFPDLHSELNLSSLELGDSALYFCASSVTSGRAGEQYFGPGTRLTVT.

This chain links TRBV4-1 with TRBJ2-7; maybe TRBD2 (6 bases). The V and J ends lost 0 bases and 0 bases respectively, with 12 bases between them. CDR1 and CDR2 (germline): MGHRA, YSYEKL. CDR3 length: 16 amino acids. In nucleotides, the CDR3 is TGCGCCAGCAGCCAAGAAAGGGAGGAAAGCTCCTACGAGCAGTACTTC. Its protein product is CASSQEREESSYEQYF.

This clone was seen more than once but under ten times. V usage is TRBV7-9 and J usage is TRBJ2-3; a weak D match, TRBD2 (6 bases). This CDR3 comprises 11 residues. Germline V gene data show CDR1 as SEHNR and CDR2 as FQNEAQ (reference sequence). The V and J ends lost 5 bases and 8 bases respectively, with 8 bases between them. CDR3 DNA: TGTGCCAGCAGCCGGGGAGGTACGCAGTATTTT. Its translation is CASSRGGTQYF.

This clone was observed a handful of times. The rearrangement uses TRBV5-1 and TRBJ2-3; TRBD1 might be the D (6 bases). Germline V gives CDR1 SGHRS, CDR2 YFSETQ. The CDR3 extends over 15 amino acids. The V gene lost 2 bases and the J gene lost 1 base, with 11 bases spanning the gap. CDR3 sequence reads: CASSFRTAGTDTQYF. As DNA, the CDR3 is TGCGCCAGCAGCTTTAGGACAGCGGGCACAGATACGCAGTATTTT.

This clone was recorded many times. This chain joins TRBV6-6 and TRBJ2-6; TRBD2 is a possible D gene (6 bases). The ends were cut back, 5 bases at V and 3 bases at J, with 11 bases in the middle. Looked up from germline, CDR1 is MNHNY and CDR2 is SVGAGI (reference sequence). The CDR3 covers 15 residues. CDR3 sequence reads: CASSGGTGGANVLTF. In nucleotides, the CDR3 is TGTGCCAGCAGTGGTGGGACTGGTGGGGCCAACGTCCTGACTTTC.

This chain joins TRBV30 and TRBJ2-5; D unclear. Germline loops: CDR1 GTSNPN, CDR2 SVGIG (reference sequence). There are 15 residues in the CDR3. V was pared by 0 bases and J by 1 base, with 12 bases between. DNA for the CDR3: TGTGCCTGGAGTGTACAGTCGGGCCCCCAAGAGACCCAGTACTTC. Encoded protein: CAWSVQSGPQETQYF.

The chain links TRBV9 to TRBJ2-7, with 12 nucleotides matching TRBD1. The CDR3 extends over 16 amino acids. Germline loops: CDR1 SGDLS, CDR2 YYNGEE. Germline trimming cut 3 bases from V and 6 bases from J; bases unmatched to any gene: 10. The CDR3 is CASSEGLGQGAIEQYF. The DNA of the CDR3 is TGTGCCAGCAGCGAAGGATTGGGACAGGGGGCTATCGAGCAGTACTTC.

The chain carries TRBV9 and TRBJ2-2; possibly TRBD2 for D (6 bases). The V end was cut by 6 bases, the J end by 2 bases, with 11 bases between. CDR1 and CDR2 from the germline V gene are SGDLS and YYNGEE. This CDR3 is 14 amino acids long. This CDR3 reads CASMRRENTGELFF. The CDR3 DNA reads TGTGCCAGCATGCGGAGGGAAAACACCGGGGAGCTGTTTTTT.

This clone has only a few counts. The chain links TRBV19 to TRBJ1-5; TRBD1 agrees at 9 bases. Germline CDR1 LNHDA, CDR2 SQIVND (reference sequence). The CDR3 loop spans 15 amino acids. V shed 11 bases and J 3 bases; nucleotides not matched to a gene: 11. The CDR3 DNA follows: TGTGCCGTCTCCGCCGGGACAGGGTCCAATCAGCCCCAGCATTTT. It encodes CAVSAGTGSNQPQHF. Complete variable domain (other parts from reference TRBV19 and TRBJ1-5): DGGITQSPKYLFRKEGQNVTLSCEQNLNHDAMYWYRQDPGQGLRLIYYSQIVNDFQKGDIAEGYSVSREKKESFPLTVTSAQKNPTAFYLCAVSAGTGSNQPQHFGDGTRLSIL.